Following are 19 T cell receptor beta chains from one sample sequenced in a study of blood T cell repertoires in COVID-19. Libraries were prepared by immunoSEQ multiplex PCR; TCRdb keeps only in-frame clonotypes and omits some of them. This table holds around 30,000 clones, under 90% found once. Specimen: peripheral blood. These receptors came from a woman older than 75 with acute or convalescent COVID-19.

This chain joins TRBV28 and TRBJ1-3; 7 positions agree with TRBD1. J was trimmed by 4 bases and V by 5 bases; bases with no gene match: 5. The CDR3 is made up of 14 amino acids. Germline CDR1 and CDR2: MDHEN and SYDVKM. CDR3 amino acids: CASSLTGHGNTIYF. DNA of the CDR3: TGTGCCAGCAGTCTGACAGGGCACGGAAACACCATATATTTT. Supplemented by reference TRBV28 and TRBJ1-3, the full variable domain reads DVKVTQSSRYLVKRTGEKVFLECVQDMDHENMFWYRQDPGLGLRLIYFSYDVKMKEKGDIPEGYSVSREKKERFSLILESASTNQTSMYLCASSLTGHGNTIYFGEGSWLTVV.

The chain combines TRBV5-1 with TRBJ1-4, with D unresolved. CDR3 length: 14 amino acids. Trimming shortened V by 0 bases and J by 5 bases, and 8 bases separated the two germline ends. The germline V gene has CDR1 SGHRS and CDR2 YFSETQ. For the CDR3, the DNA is TGCGCCAGCAGCTTGGTTGCCGGGAATGAAAAACTGTTTTTT. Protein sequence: CASSLVAGNEKLFF.

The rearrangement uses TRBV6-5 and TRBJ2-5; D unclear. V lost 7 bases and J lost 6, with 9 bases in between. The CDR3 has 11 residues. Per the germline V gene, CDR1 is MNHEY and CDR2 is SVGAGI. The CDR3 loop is CASTDHKTQYF. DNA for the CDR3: TGTGCCAGCACAGATCACAAGACCCAGTACTTC.

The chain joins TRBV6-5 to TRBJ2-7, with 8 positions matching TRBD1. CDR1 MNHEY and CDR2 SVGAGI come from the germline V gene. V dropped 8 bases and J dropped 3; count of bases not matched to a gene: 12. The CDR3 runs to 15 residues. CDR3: CASLFMAGGGYEQYF. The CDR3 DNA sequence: TGTGCCAGCCTATTCATGGCAGGGGGCGGCTACGAGCAGTACTTC.

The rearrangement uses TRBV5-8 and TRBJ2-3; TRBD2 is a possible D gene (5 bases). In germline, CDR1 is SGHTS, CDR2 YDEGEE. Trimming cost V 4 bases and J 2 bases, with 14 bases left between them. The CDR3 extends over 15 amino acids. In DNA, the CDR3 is TGTGCCAGCAGCCCCCCCCAGCGGACCACAGATACGCAGTATTTT. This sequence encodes CASSPPQRTTDTQYF.

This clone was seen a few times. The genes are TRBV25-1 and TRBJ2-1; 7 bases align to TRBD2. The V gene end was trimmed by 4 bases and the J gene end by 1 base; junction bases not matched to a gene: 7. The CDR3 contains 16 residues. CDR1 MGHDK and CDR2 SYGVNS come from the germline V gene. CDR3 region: CASSGREAQSYNEQFF. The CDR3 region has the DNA TGTGCCAGCAGTGGTCGGGAGGCCCAGTCCTACAATGAGCAGTTCTTC.

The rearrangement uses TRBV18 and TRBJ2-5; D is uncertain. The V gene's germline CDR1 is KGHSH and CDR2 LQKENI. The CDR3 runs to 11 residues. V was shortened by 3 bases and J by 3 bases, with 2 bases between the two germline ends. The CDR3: CASSPKETQYF. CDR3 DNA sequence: TGTGCCAGCTCACCTAAAGAGACCCAGTACTTC.

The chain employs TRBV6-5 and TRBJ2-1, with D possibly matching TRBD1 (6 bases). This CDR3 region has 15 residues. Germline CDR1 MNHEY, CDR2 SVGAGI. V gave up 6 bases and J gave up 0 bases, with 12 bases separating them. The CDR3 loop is CASRVDSSSYNEQFF. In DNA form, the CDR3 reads TGTGCCAGCAGGGTGGACAGCAGCTCCTACAATGAGCAGTTCTTC.

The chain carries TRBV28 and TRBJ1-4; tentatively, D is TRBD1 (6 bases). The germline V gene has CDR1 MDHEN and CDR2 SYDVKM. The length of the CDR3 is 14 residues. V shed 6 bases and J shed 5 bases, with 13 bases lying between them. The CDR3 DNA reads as TGTGCCAGCAGACTCAGGGGTGTGAATGAAAAACTGTTTTTT. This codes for CASRLRGVNEKLFF.

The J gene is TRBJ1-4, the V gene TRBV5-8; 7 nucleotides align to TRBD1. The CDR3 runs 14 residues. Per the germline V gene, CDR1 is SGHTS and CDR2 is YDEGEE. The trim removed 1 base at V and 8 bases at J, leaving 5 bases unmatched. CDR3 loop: CASSLRGLGEKLFF. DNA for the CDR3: TGTGCCAGCAGCTTGAGGGGGCTAGGGGAAAAACTGTTTTTT. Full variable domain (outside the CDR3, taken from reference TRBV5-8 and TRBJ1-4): EAGVTQSPTHLIKTRGQQATLRCSPISGHTSVYWYQQALGLGLQFLLWYDEGEERNRGNFPPRFSGRQFPNYSSELNVNALELEDSALYLCASSLRGLGEKLFFGSGTQLSVL.

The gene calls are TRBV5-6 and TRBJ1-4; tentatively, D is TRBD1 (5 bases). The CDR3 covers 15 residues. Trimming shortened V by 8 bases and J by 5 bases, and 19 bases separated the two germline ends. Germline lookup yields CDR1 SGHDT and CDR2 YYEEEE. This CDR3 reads CARRAGQVSNEKLFF. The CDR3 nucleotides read TGTGCCAGACGGGCAGGGCAAGTCTCCAATGAAAAACTGTTTTTT.

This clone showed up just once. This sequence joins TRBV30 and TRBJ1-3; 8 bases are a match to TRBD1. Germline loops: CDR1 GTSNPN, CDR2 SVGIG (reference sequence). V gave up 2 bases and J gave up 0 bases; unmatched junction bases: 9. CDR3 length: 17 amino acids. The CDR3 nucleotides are TGTGCCTGGAGTTGGACAGGGACCCTTTTCTCTGGAAACACCATATATTTT. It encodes CAWSWTGTLFSGNTIYF.

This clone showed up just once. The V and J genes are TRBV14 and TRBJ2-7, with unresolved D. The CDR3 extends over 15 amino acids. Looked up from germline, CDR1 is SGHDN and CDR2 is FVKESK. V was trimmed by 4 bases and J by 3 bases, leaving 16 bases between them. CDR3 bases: TGTGCCAGCAGCCGTACTCTGGGCTGGAACTACGAGCAGTACTTC. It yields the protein CASSRTLGWNYEQYF.

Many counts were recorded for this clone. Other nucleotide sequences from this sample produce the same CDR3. CDR3 sequence reads: CASSPDRGGNQPQHF. CDR3 bases: TGTGCCAGCTCACCAGATCGGGGGGGCAATCAGCCCCAGCATTTT. This sequence joins TRBV18 and TRBJ1-5; tentatively, D is TRBD1 (5 bases). Trimming left V 2 bases short and J 2 bases short, with 10 bases between. The CDR3 loop spans 15 amino acids. CDR1 and CDR2 from the germline V gene are KGHSH and LQKENI.

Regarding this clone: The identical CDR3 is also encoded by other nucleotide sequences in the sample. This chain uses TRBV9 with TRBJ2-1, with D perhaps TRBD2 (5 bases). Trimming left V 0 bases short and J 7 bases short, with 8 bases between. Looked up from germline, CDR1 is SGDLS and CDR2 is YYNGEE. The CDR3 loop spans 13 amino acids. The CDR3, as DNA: TGTGCCAGCAGCGTAGTTGGGGAGAATGAGCAGTTCTTC. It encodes CASSVVGENEQFF.

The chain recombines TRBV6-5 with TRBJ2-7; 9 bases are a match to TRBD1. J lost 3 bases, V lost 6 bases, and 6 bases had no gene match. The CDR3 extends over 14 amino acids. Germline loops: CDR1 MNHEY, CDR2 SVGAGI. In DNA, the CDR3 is TGTGCCAGCAGCCCCGGACAGGGGATCTACGAGCAGTACTTC. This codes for CASSPGQGIYEQYF.

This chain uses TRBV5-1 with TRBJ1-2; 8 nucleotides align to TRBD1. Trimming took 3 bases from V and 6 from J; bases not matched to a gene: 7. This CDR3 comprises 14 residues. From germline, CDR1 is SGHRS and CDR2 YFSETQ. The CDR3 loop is CASSSGQGEDGYTF. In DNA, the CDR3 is TGCGCCAGCAGCTCCGGACAGGGAGAGGATGGCTACACCTTC.

CDR3 protein: CASSWGKDYQPQHF. DNA for the CDR3: TGTGCCAGCAGTTGGGGAAAGGACTATCAGCCCCAGCATTTT. This sequence joins TRBV28 and TRBJ1-5; D is unresolved. The CDR3 runs 14 residues. Per the germline V gene, CDR1 is MDHEN and CDR2 is SYDVKM. V was trimmed by 4 bases and J by 5 bases, leaving 12 bases between them.

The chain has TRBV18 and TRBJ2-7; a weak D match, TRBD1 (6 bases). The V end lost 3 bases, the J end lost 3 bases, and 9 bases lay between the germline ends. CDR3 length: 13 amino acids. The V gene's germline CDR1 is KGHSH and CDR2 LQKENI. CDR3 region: CASSPDRHYEQYF. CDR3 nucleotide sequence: TGTGCCAGCTCACCGGACAGACACTACGAGCAGTACTTC.